These 10 T cell receptor beta chains were all obtained from the same sample, sequenced in a study of CD8+ T cells in alopecia areata. Treatment specified: oral pan-JAK inhibitor, 5-10 mg twice daily. Following RNA extraction, reverse transcription yielded cDNA that acted as the sequencing template. Data came from immunoSEQ multiplex PCR; TCRdb stores just in-frame clones and leaves some out. The sample holds some 220,000 clones, more than 45% seen once. Sequencing was performed on CD4+ T cells sorted from blood, taken at week 4, from a patient treated with tofacitinib. The receptors stem from a human donor with alopecia areata.

This clone was counted a few times. The chain links TRBV15 to TRBJ2-5, with D tentatively TRBD1 (5 bases). V was cut by 0 bases and J by 1 base, with 9 bases left in between. The CDR3 contains 15 residues. Looked up from germline, CDR1 is LNHNV and CDR2 is YYDKDF (reference sequence). CDR3 sequence: CATSRDQGSQETQYF. The CDR3 DNA sequence: TGTGCCACCAGCAGAGATCAGGGTTCCCAAGAGACCCAGTACTTC.

The count of this clone is one. The gene calls are TRBV10-3 and TRBJ1-1; 7 nucleotides match TRBD1. Germline CDR1 reads ENHRY; CDR2 reads SYGVKD. V was clipped by 9 bases and J by 3 bases; unmatched bases: 7. The CDR3 sequence is 13 residues long. The CDR3 region is CAITGAGYTEAFF. DNA for the CDR3: TGTGCCATTACAGGGGCGGGATACACTGAAGCTTTCTTT.

This clone was observed a few times. The rearrangement uses TRBV7-2 and TRBJ2-5; D not resolved. Germline assignment: CDR1 SGHTA and CDR2 FQGNSA. This CDR3 is 14 amino acids long. V was shortened by 1 base and J by 2 bases, with 8 bases between the two germline ends. DNA for the CDR3: TGTGCCAGCAGCTTAGACAGAGCTCAAGAGACCCAGTACTTC. Residues: CASSLDRAQETQYF.

The chain uses TRBV11-2 and TRBJ2-1; 9 bases are shared with TRBD2. The CDR3 covers 16 residues. The germline CDR1 and CDR2 sequences are SGHAT and FQNNGV. After removal of 0 bases from V and 8 bases from J, the junction contained 8 bases not matched to a gene. In nucleotides, the CDR3 is TGTGCCAGCAGCTTAGAGCTGGTAGCGGGGGTCCATGAGCAGTTCTTC. Its translation: CASSLELVAGVHEQFF.

The J gene is TRBJ2-7, the V gene TRBV4-3, with no clear D. Trimming shortened V by 4 bases and J by 6 bases, and 19 bases separated the two germline ends. This CDR3 comprises 15 residues. Germline values: CDR1 LGHNA, CDR2 YSLEER. The CDR3 DNA follows: TGCGCCAGCAGCCCGAGCATGAATCGGGTCACCGAGCAGTACTTC. This encodes CASSPSMNRVTEQYF.

V and J are TRBV29-1 and TRBJ1-4; 12 bases line up with TRBD1. Per the germline V gene, CDR1 is SQVTM and CDR2 is ANQGSEA. Losses at the gene ends were 6 bases for V and 8 bases for J; bases not matched to a gene: 7. This CDR3 has 14 amino acids. The CDR3 reads CSVLSGTGGEKLFF. CDR3 coding DNA: TGCAGCGTGCTCTCCGGGACAGGGGGCGAAAAACTGTTTTTT.

The J gene is TRBJ2-2, the V gene TRBV30; 12 bases map to TRBD2. The V and J ends lost 2 bases and 6 bases, in that order; junction bases with no gene match: 7. This CDR3 region has 16 residues. Germline V gene data show CDR1 as GTSNPN and CDR2 as SVGIG (reference sequence). The CDR3 sequence: CAWSILAGGSAGELFF. The CDR3 DNA is TGTGCCTGGAGTATACTAGCGGGGGGTTCTGCCGGGGAGCTGTTTTTT.

V usage is TRBV7-9 and J usage is TRBJ2-5; D remains unclear. The germline gives CDR1 SEHNR, CDR2 FQNEAQ (reference sequence). V lost 6 bases and J 1 base, leaving 12 bases between the germline ends. The CDR3 sequence is 14 residues long. CDR3 protein: CASSPDRSQETQYF. The CDR3 DNA follows: TGTGCCAGCAGTCCTGACCGGTCCCAAGAGACCCAGTACTTC. Combining the CDR3 with reference TRBV7-9 and TRBJ2-5 gives the whole variable domain DTGVSQNPRHKITKRGQNVTFRCDPISEHNRLYWYRQTLGQGPEFLTYFQNEAQLEKSRLLSDRFSAERPKGSFSTLEIQRTEQGDSAMYLCASSPDRSQETQYFGPGTRLLVL.

V and J are TRBV28 and TRBJ1-5; D is undetermined. V gave up 0 bases and J gave up 2 bases, with 11 bases separating them. CDR1 and CDR2 (germline): MDHEN, SYDVKM. The CDR3 loop spans 16 amino acids. The CDR3 is CASSLWGQIGNQPQHF. The CDR3 DNA reads TGTGCCAGCAGTTTATGGGGCCAGATAGGCAATCAGCCCCAGCATTTT.

The V and J genes are TRBV18 and TRBJ1-2; no clear D gene. V was cut by 6 bases and J by 7 bases, with 12 bases left in between. Germline-derived CDR1 and CDR2 are KGHSH and LQKENI. The CDR3 consists of 12 residues. This chain's CDR3 is CASSTTNGGYTF. CDR3 nucleotide sequence: TGTGCCAGCTCGACCACTAACGGTGGCTACACCTTC.